This entry lists 10 T cell receptor beta chains sequenced from one sample in a study of T cell repertoires in cytomegalovirus infection. TCRdb re-derived calls from the reads in MiXCR, one entry per CDR3 protein. The sample lists 640,000 or so distinct CDR3 sequences, around a third occurring once. What these receptors recognize is not known. The specimen comprised cultured PBMCs, sampled from culture after CMV antigen stimulation. The receptors were sampled from a human donor in good health (CMV status not recorded). Some clones in this sample may be carry-over from other donors' samples.

V usage is TRBV19 and J usage is TRBJ1-1; D ambiguous. The CDR3 covers 14 residues. V was trimmed by 3 bases and J by 2 bases, leaving 10 bases between them. The germline gives CDR1 LNHDA, CDR2 SQIVND (reference sequence). The CDR3 here is CASSIGRSNTEAFF. CDR3 nucleotide sequence: TGTGCCAGTAGTATCGGACGGAGTAACACTGAAGCTTTCTTT.

The rearrangement uses TRBV7-9 and TRBJ2-5; D is unresolved. Germline V CDR1 and CDR2: SEHNR, FQNEAQ (reference sequence). This CDR3 comprises 12 residues. V lost 4 bases and J lost 4, with 7 bases in between. This CDR3 is CASSYISETQYF. CDR3 sequence (DNA): TGTGCCAGCAGCTACATATCAGAGACCCAGTACTTC.

This clonotype was picked up a small number of times. The chain joins TRBV27 to TRBJ2-1; no reliable D call. Germline V gene lookup returns CDR1 MNHEY and CDR2 SMNVEV (reference sequence). The CDR3 extends over 12 amino acids. Trimming removed 5 bases from V and 10 bases from J, with 12 bases in between. CDR3 sequence: CASSRPRSEQFF. The CDR3 DNA follows: TGTGCCAGCAGTCGACCGAGGTCCGAGCAGTTCTTC.

The chain is built from TRBV10-3 and TRBJ2-5, with D hard to call. Trimming removed 1 base from V and 4 bases from J, with 10 bases in between. The CDR3 spans 14 residues. Germline V gene lookup returns CDR1 ENHRY and CDR2 SYGVKD. CDR3 in amino acids: CAISELEGPETQYF. The CDR3 DNA sequence: TGTGCCATCAGTGAGTTGGAAGGCCCAGAGACCCAGTACTTC.

V and J are TRBV27 and TRBJ2-5; 13 nucleotides align to TRBD2. The junction had 6 bases not matched to a gene; V was cut back by 9 bases and J by 8 bases. CDR1 is MNHEY, CDR2 SMNVEV, per germline (reference sequence). The CDR3 spans 13 residues. The DNA for the CDR3 is TGTGCCAGTAGGACTAGCGGGAGTATCACCCAGTACTTC. Its protein is CASRTSGSITQYF.

This clonotype was observed a handful of times. The rearrangement links TRBV7-9 to TRBJ2-4; D could derive from TRBD1 or TRBD2 (5 bases each). V lost 5 bases and J 5 bases, leaving 10 bases between the germline ends. The CDR3 has 13 amino acids. Germline V gene lookup returns CDR1 SEHNR and CDR2 FQNEAQ (reference sequence). CDR3 nucleotide sequence: TGTGCCAGCAGCCGGGACCGAGAAAACATTCAGTACTTC. Protein product: CASSRDRENIQYF.

The sample holds a few counts of this clonotype. V and J are TRBV5-4 and TRBJ2-3; TRBD2 matches 8 bases. The CDR3 spans 16 residues. The V and J ends lost 9 bases and 6 bases, in that order; junction bases with no gene match: 18. CDR1 SGHNT and CDR2 YYREEE come from the germline V gene (reference sequence). This CDR3 reads CATGDSGAPLLDTQYF. CDR3 DNA sequence: TGTGCCACCGGGGATAGCGGGGCCCCTCTACTTGATACGCAGTATTTT.

This clonotype was seen more than once but under ten times. The chain has TRBV6-2 or TRBV6-3 and TRBJ2-7; D ambiguous. Trimming took off 2 bases at V and 0 bases at J, with 17 bases between the two ends. Germline V lookup: CDR1 MNHEY, CDR2 SVGEGT. The CDR3 is 17 amino acids. The CDR3 sequence is CASSYRRHGLPSYEQYF. The CDR3, as DNA: TGTGCCAGCAGTTACCGCCGACACGGGTTACCCTCCTACGAGCAGTACTTC.

This chain joins TRBV6-1 and TRBJ2-4; possibly TRBD1 for D (5 bases). Trimming pared 1 base from V and 8 bases from J, leaving 12 bases between. The CDR3 consists of 14 residues. The germline CDR1 and CDR2 sequences are MNHNS and SASEGT. The CDR3 spells CASSEVAGFHIQYF. The DNA for the CDR3 is TGTGCCAGCAGTGAAGTTGCAGGGTTTCACATTCAGTACTTC.

The chain uses TRBV18 and TRBJ2-1; 9 bases map to TRBD1. Per the germline V gene, CDR1 is KGHSH and CDR2 is LQKENI. This CDR3 has 15 residues. Trimming took 6 bases from V and 3 from J; bases not matched to a gene: 6. The CDR3, as DNA: TGTGCCAGCTCGCCGACAGGGGGTGACTACAATGAGCAGTTCTTC. Translating gives CASSPTGGDYNEQFF.